This T cell receptor beta chain was captured by sequencing in a study of shared clonotypes between healthy human individuals. Study conclusions and caveats: Roughly 5% of naive CD4 clonotypes were shared across a few donors.

Both subsets, CD45RA+ naive and CD45RA-negative memory, were split from the CD4+ cells. Looked up from germline, CDR1 is MNHEY and CDR2 is SVGAGI. V lost 6 bases to trimming and J lost 8 bases, with 10 bases between them. This CDR3 contains 12 residues. Remarks on this clone: Its specificity is not known.

Assay used: immunoSEQ multiplex PCR; TCRdb lists only in-frame clones, some missing. This repertoire shows roughly 2.5 million clones, approximately 90% found once; its top ten account for over 0.12%. The rearrangement links TRBV6-5 to TRBJ2-2, with unresolved D. The sample comprised naive CD4+ T cells sorted from blood. Noted subset: CD45RA+ positively selected. This sequence originates from a man aged 18 to 30 in good health. The CDR3: CASRRMAGELFF. The CDR3 DNA sequence: TGTGCCAGCAGAAGAATGGCGGGGGAGCTGTTTTTT.